Below, one T cell receptor (beta chain) is given with its context. In assigning cohorts, the study relied on participant-reported clinical history. In the authors' workflow: Researchers report that nucleated cell counts were estimated from reference gene primer amplification. Profiled with immunoSEQ multiplex PCR; TCRdb holds only in-frame clones, not every one. V and J calls and clone size are as listed in that table; D and trimming were resolved from the DNA. The sample has about 300,000 clones, 86% seen once. The data originate from a study of blood T cell repertoires in COVID-19. The CDR3 runs 19 residues. Germline CDR1 reads SGHDN; CDR2 reads FVKESK. Germline trimming cut 0 bases from V and 2 bases from J; bases unmatched to any gene: 13.

The genes are TRBV14 and TRBJ2-1; TRBD2 aligns across 7 bases. This receptor was taken from a woman between 18 and 29 years old who had recovered from COVID-19. Sequenced material: PBMCs or T cells enriched from blood (not recorded which). This chain's CDR3 is CASSQDDRGEVIAYNEQFF. As DNA, the CDR3 is TGTGCCAGCAGCCAAGATGACCGGGGGGAGGTAATCGCCTACAATGAGCAGTTCTTC.